This is a list of T cell receptor beta chains from one sample in a study of CD8+ T cells in alopecia areata. Clones were read by immunoSEQ multiplex PCR, and TCRdb kept only the in-frame ones, dropping some. The sample has 180,000 or so clones, 50% to 75% seen once. Sample: CD4+ T cells sorted from blood, taken at approximately week 61, from a patient treated with tofacitinib. The receptors derive from a human donor with alopecia areata. The CDR3 runs from the conserved cysteine through the conserved F or W. The D gene is left open where the match is weak. Only some rows state a clone size, as once, few, many or a class for expanded clones.

11	.	TRBV10-3	TRBJ1-1	.	TGTGCCGCTCACAGTAACACTGAAGCTTTCTTT	CAAHSNTEAFF
11	few	TRBV6-1	TRBJ2-1	.	TGTGCCAGCAGTGAACGCTCTGAGCAGTTCTTC	CASSERSEQFF
15	.	TRBV5-1	TRBJ2-1	TRBD1	TGCGCCAGCAGCGACGGGACAGGGGCGGGGAATGAGCAGTTCTTC	CASSDGTGAGNEQFF
12	once	TRBV29-1	TRBJ1-1	.	TGCAGCGTTGTCGGCGGGAACACTGAAGCTTTCTTT	CSVVGGNTEAFF
12	few	TRBV19	TRBJ2-3	.	TGTGCCAGTAGTACAGGTGGAGATACGCAGTATTTT	CASSTGGDTQYF
14	once	TRBV27	TRBJ1-1	TRBD1	TGTGCCAGCAGACGGGGACAGGGGACGGGACAGGCTTTCTTT	CASRRGQGTGQAFF
11	.	TRBV20-1	TRBJ2-7	.	TGCAGTGTGAGGGGCGGCTACGAGCAGTACTTC	CSVRGGYEQYF
14	once	TRBV6-1	TRBJ1-2	.	TGTGCCAGCAGTTATACGGGGAATAACTATGGCTACACCTTC	CASSYTGNNYGYTF
14	.	TRBV2	TRBJ2-1	TRBD2	TGTGCCAGCAGAGGGACTAACCGCTACAATGAGCAGTTCTTC	CASRGTNRYNEQFF
16	.	TRBV5-1	TRBJ2-3	TRBD1	TGCGCCAGCAGCTTGGATGTAGGGGGCAAATCAGATACGCAGTATTTT	CASSLDVGGKSDTQYF
13	.	TRBV2	TRBJ1-2	.	TGTGCCAGCAGTGAAATAAGTCTCTATGGCTACACCTTC	CASSEISLYGYTF
13	.	TRBV5-6	TRBJ2-3	.	TGTGCCAGCAGCTCCTCTCCCGGCGATACGCAGTATTTT	CASSSSPGDTQYF
15	.	TRBV27	TRBJ2-3	TRBD2	TGTGCCAGCAGTCCCCTCGGGGGGAACACAGATACGCAGTATTTT	CASSPLGGNTDTQYF
14	.	TRBV5-1	TRBJ2-7	.	TGCGCCAGCAGCTTGGGCCAGGGAGTCAACGAGCAGTACTTC	CASSLGQGVNEQYF
17	few	TRBV30	TRBJ2-3	TRBD2	TGTGCCTGGAGTCCCGGGCTACTAGCGGGGGGCACAGATACGCAGTATTTT	CAWSPGLLAGGTDTQYF
14	.	TRBV30	TRBJ2-3	.	TGTGCCTGGAGTCTAACTAGCAGGTCAGATACGCAGTATTTT	CAWSLTSRSDTQYF
11	.	TRBV29-1	TRBJ1-1	.	TGCAGCACCGGGGGTGATACTGAAGCTTTCTTT	CSTGGDTEAFF
15	.	TRBV4-2	TRBJ2-1	.	TGTGCCAGCAGCCAAGACAGGGTTTCCTACAATGAGCAGTTCTTC	CASSQDRVSYNEQFF
13	.	TRBV5-6	TRBJ2-7	.	TGTGCCAGCACGAGGGCCCTCCCCGACGAGCAGTACTTC	CASTRALPDEQYF
17	.	TRBV9	TRBJ2-6	.	TGTGCCAGCAGCCCCAGTGGGGTGGCGTCTGGGGCCAACGTCCTGACTTTC	CASSPSGVASGANVLTF
13	.	TRBV11-3	TRBJ2-5	.	TGTGCCAGCAGTTCACAGGGCTTCGAGACCCAGTACTTC	CASSSQGFETQYF
11	.	TRBV18	TRBJ2-3	.	TGTGCCAGCTCCCCGGAGGGCCCGCAGTATTTT	CASSPEGPQYF
14	.	TRBV6-1	TRBJ1-5	.	TGTGCCAGCAGTGAAACTAGGAGCAATCAGCCCCAGCATTTT	CASSETRSNQPQHF
15	.	TRBV19	TRBJ2-2	.	TGTGCCAGTACCCCCGTGGGGGGAAACACCGGGGAGCTGTTTTTT	CASTPVGGNTGELFF
13	.	TRBV29-1	TRBJ2-7	TRBD1	TGCAGCGTTACCGGGACAGTGACCTACGAGCAGTACTTC	CSVTGTVTYEQYF
14	.	TRBV29-1	TRBJ2-2	.	TGCAGCGTTGCCGGGCTAGCAAACACCGGGGAGCTGTTTTTT	CSVAGLANTGELFF
14	.	TRBV2	TRBJ1-2	.	TGTGCCAGCATGCTAGAGGCGATGGGTTATGGCTACACCTTC	CASMLEAMGYGYTF
14	few	TRBV10-3	TRBJ1-5	TRBD1	TGTGCCATCAGTGCACAGGGGGCCGATCAGCCCCAGCATTTT	CAISAQGADQPQHF
16	.	TRBV4-2	TRBJ2-2	.	TGTGCCAGCAGCCAAGTTCAGGCCGCGAACACCGGGGAGCTGTTTTTT	CASSQVQAANTGELFF
14	few	TRBV29-1	TRBJ2-6	TRBD1	TGCAGCGCCGGGACAGGGGCTGGGGCCAACGTCCTGACTTTC	CSAGTGAGANVLTF
14	.	TRBV10-3	TRBJ2-7	TRBD1	TGTGCCATCAGCAGGGGACAGGGCTCGGTCGAGCAGTACTTC	CAISRGQGSVEQYF